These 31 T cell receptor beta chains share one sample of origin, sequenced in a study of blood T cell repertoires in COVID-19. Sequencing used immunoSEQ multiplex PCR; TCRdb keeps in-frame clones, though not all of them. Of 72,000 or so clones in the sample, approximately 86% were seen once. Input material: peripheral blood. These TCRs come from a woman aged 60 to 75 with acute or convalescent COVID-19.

The CDR3 loop reads CASSLTGRIPYEQYF. DNA of the CDR3: TGTGCCAGCAGCTTAACAGGACGGATCCCCTACGAGCAGTACTTC. The chain couples TRBV7-8 to TRBJ2-7, with a weak D call TRBD1 (5 bases). Trimming removed 2 bases at V and 2 bases at J, with 13 bases between. From germline, CDR1 is SGHVS and CDR2 FQNEAQ. This CDR3 spans 15 amino acids.

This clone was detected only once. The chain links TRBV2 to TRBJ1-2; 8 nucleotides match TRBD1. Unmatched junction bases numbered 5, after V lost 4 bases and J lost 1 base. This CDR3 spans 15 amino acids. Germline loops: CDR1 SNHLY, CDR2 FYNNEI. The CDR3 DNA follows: TGTGCCAGCAGTGCTGGACAGGGTCGTAACTATGGCTACACCTTC. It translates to CASSAGQGRNYGYTF.

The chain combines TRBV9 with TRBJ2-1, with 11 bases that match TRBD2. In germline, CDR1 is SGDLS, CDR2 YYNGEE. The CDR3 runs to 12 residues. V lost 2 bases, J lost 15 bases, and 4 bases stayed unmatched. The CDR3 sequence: CASSVGLAGWFF. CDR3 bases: TGTGCCAGCAGCGTCGGACTAGCGGGTTGGTTCTTC.

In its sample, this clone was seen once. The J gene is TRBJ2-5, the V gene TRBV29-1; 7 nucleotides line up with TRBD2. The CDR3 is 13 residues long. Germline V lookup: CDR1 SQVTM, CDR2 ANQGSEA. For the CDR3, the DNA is TGCAGTACAGTCCCCGGGGGGCAAGAGACCCAGTACTTC. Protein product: CSTVPGGQETQYF.

CDR3 bases: TGTGCCAGCAGCTTAGGGGGACAGGGGTCACCCCTCCACTTT. Its protein product is CASSLGGQGSPLHF. V usage is TRBV7-9 and J usage is TRBJ1-6; 10 bases agree with TRBD1. CDR1 SEHNR and CDR2 FQNEAQ come from the germline V gene (reference sequence). The CDR3 is 14 residues long. With 1 base clipped from V and 10 bases from J, the junction kept 1 base outside the gene matches.

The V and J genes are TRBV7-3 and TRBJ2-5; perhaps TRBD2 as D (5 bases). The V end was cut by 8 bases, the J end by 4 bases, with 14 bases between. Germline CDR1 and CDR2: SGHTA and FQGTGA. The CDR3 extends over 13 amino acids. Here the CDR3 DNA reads TGTGCCAGCTCCTCCGGGATCAGAGAGACCCAGTACTTC. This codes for CASSSGIRETQYF.

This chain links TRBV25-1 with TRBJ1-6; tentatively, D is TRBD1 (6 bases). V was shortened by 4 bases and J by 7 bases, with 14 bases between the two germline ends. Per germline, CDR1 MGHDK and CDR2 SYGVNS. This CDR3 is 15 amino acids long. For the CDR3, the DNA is TGTGCCAGCAGTGGCCTTACAGGGCTAAATTCACCCCTCCACTTT. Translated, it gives CASSGLTGLNSPLHF.

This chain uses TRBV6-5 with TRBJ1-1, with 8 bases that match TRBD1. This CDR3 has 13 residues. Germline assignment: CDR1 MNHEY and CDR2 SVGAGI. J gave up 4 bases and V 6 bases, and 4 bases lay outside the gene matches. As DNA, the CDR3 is TGTGCCAGCAGACAGGGGGTGTCCACTGAAGCTTTCTTT. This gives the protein CASRQGVSTEAFF.

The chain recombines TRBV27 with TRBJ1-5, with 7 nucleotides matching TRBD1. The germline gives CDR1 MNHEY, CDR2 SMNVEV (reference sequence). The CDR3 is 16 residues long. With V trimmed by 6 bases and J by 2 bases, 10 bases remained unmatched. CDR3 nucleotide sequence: TGTGCCAGCAGCCCAAGACAGGGCAGAGGCAATCAGCCCCAGCATTTT. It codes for CASSPRQGRGNQPQHF.

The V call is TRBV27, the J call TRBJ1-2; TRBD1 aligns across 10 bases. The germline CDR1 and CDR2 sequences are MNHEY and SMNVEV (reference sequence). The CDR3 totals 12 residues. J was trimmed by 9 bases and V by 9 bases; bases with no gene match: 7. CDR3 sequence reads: CASRQGALSYTF. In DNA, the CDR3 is TGTGCCAGTCGACAGGGGGCTCTGAGCTACACCTTC.

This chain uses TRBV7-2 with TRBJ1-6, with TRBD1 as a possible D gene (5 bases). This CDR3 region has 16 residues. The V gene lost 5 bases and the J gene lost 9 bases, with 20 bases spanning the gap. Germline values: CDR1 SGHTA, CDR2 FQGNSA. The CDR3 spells CASSTLAGLGGSPLHF. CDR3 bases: TGTGCCAGCAGCACCCTGGCGGGGCTCGGTGGTTCACCCCTCCACTTT. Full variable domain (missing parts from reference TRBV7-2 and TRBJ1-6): GAGVSQSPSNKVTEKGKDVELRCDPISGHTALYWYRQSLGQGLEFLIYFQGNSAPDKSGLPSDRFSAERTGGSVSTLTIQRTQQEDSAVYLCASSTLAGLGGSPLHFGNGTRLTVT.

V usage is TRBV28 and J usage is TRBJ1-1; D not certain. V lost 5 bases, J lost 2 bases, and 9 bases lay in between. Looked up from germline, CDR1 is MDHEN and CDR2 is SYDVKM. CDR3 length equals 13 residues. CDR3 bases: TGTGCCAGCAGTAAATCAGGTAACACTGAAGCTTTCTTT. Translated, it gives CASSKSGNTEAFF.

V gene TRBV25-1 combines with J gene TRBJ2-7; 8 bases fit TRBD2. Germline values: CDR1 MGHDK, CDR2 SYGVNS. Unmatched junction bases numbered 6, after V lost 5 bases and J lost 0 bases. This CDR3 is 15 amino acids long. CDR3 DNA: TGTGCCAGCAGTCCCTCTAGCGGGTCCTCCTACGAGCAGTACTTC. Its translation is CASSPSSGSSYEQYF.

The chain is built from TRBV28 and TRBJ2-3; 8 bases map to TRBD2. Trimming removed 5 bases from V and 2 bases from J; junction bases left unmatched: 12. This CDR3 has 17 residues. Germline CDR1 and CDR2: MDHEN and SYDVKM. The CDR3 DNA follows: TGTGCCAGCAGTACCCATCGGCGGGGGGCAGACACAGATACGCAGTATTTT. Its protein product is CASSTHRRGADTDTQYF.

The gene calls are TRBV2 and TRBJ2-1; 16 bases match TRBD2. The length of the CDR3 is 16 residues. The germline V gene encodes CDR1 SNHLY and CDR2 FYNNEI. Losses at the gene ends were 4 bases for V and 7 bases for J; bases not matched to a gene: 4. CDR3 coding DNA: TGTGCCAGCAGTGTGGGACTAGCGGGGGGGCGGAATGAGCAGTTCTTC. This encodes CASSVGLAGGRNEQFF.

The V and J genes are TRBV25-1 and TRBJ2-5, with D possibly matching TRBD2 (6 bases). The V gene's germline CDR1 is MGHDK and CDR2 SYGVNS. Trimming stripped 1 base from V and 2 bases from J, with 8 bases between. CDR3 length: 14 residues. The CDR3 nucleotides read TGTGCCAGCAGTGAATTACGGGGGCAAGAGACCCAGTACTTC. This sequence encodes CASSELRGQETQYF. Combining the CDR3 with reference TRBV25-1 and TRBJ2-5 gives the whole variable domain EADIYQTPRYLVIGTGKKITLECSQTMGHDKMYWYQQDPGMELHLIHYSYGVNSTEKGDLSSESTVSRIRTEHFPLTLESARPSHTSQYLCASSELRGQETQYFGPGTRLLVL.

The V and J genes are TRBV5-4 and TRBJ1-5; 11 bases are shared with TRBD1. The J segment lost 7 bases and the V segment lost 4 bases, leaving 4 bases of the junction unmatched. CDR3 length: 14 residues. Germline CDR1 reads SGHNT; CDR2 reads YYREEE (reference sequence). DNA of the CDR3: TGTGCCAGCAGCCAGGACAGGGGGCAACAGCCCCAGCATTTT. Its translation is CASSQDRGQQPQHF.

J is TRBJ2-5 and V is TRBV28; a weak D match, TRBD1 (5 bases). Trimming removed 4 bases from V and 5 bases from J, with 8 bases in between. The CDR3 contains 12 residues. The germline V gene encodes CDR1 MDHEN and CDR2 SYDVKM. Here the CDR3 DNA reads TGTGCCAGCAGTTCCTCAGGGGAGACCCAGTACTTC. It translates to CASSSSGETQYF.

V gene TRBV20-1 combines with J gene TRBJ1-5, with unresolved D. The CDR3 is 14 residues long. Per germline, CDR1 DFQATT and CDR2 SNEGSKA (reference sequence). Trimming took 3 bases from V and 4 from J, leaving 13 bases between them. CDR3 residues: CSASAQVTNQPQHF. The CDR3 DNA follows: TGCAGTGCTAGTGCTCAGGTAACGAATCAGCCCCAGCATTTT.

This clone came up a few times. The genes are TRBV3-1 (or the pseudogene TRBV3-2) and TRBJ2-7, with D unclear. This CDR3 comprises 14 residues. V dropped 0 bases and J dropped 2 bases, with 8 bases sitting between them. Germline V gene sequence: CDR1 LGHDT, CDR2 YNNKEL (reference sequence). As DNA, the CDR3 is TGTGCCAGCAGCCAAGATGTCCAAACCTACGAGCAGTACTTC. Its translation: CASSQDVQTYEQYF.

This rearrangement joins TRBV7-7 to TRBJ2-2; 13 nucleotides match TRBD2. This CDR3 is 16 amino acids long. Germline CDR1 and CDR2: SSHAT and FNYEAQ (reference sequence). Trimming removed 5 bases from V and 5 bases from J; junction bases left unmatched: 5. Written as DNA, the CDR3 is TGTGCCAGCAGCCGCGGACTAGCGGGGGTGACCGGGGAGCTGTTTTTT. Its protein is CASSRGLAGVTGELFF. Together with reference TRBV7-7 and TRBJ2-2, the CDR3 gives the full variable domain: GAGVSQSPRYKVTKRGQDVTLRCDPISSHATLYWYQQALGQGPEFLTYFNYEAQPDKSGLPSDRFSAERPEGSISTLTIQRTEQRDSAMYRCASSRGLAGVTGELFFGEGSRLTVL.

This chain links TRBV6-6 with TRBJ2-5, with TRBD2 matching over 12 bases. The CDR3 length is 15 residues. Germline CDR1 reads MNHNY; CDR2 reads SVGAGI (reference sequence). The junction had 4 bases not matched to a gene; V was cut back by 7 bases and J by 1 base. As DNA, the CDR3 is TGTGCCAGCAAGACTAGCGGGGGCCCCCAAGAGACCCAGTACTTC. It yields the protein CASKTSGGPQETQYF.

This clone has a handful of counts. CDR3 coding DNA: TGTGCCAGCAGCCCCTATGCGGGTACCTCCTACGAGCAGTACTTC. This encodes CASSPYAGTSYEQYF. This rearrangement joins TRBV7-9 to TRBJ2-7; TRBD2 might be the D (5 bases). With 5 bases removed from V and 0 bases from J, the gap between germline ends came to 14 bases. Germline loops: CDR1 SEHNR, CDR2 FQNEAQ (reference sequence). The CDR3 covers 15 residues.

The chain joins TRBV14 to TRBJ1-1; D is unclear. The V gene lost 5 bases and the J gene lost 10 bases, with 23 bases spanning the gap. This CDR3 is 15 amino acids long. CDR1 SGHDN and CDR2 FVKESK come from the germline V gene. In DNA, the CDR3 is TGTGCCAGCAGCGTGTGGGAGGGCTGGGTCTACCCAGCTTTCTTT. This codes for CASSVWEGWVYPAFF. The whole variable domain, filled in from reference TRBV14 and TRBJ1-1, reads EAGVTQFPSHSVIEKGQTVTLRCDPISGHDNLYWYRRVMGKEIKFLLHFVKESKQDESGMPNNRFLAERTGGTYSTLKVQPAELEDSGVYFCASSVWEGWVYPAFFGQGTRLTVV.

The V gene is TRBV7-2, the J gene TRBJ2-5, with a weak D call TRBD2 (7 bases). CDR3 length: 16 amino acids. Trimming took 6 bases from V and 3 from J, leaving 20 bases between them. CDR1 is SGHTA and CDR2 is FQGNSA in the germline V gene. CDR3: CASRPSRGGGKETQYF. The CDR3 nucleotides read TGTGCCAGCAGACCATCACGAGGGGGGGGAAAAGAGACCCAGTACTTC.

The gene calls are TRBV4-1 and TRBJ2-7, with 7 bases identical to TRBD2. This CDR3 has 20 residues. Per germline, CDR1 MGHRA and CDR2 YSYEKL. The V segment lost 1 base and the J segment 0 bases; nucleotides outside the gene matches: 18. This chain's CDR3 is CASSQVGIDSRGGRSYEQYF. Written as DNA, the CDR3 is TGCGCCAGCAGCCAAGTTGGAATTGACAGCCGCGGGGGACGCTCCTACGAGCAGTACTTC.

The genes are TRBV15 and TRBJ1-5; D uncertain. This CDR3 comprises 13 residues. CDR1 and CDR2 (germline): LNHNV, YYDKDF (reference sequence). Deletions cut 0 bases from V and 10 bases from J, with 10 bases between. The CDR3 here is CATSRDPLEPQHF. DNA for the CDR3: TGTGCCACCAGCAGAGATCCATTAGAACCCCAGCATTTT.

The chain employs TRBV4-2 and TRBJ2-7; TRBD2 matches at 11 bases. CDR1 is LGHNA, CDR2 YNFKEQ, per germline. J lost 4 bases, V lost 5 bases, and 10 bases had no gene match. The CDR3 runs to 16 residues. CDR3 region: CASSDSGGATNYEQYF. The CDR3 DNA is TGTGCCAGCAGCGATAGCGGGGGGGCAACCAATTACGAGCAGTACTTC.

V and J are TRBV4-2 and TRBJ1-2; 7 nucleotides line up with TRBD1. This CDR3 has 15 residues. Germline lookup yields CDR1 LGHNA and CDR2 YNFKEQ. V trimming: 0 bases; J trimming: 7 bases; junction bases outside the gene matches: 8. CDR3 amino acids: CASSQEQDRTGGYTF. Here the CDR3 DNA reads TGTGCCAGCAGCCAAGAACAGGACAGGACCGGTGGCTACACCTTC.

The CDR3 DNA reads TGTGCCAGCAGTGCCAACAGGGACTATGGCTACACCTTC. Its translation is CASSANRDYGYTF. V is TRBV12-3 or TRBV12-4 and J is TRBJ1-2; TRBD1 is a possible D gene (6 bases). Trimming took 5 bases from V and 3 from J, leaving 10 bases between them. CDR3 length: 13 residues.

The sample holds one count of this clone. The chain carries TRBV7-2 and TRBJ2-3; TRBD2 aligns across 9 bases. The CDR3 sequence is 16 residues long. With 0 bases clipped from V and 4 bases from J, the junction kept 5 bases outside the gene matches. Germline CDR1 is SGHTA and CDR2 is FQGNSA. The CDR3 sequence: CASSLASGGVSDTQYF. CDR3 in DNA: TGTGCCAGCAGCTTAGCTAGCGGGGGTGTCTCAGATACGCAGTATTTT.